The 19 T cell receptor beta chains given below trace back to one sample, sequenced in a study of control samples from healthy donors and cancer patients. Data came from immunoSEQ multiplex PCR; TCRdb stores just in-frame clones and leaves some out. The sample contains about 130,000 clones, roughly 87% of which appear only once. The sequenced sample consisted of blood. The receptors shown here come from a man between 18 and 29 years old in good health.

The genes are TRBV5-6 and TRBJ1-5; no reliable D call. The CDR3 runs to 12 residues. The germline CDR1 and CDR2 sequences are SGHDT and YYEEEE. Trimming took off 4 bases at V and 5 bases at J, with 7 bases between the two ends. In DNA, the CDR3 is TGTGCCAGCAGCGCTGGGGATCAGCCCCAGCATTTT. It codes for CASSAGDQPQHF.

This clone appeared a single time. The chain recombines TRBV7-3 with TRBJ2-3; no definite D call. Trimming cost V 5 bases and J 2 bases, with 5 bases left between them. The germline gives CDR1 SGHTA, CDR2 FQGTGA. This CDR3 spans 12 amino acids. This CDR3 is CASSQDTDTQYF. CDR3 nucleotide sequence: TGTGCCAGCAGCCAAGACACAGATACGCAGTATTTT.

This chain connects TRBV7-9 to TRBJ1-2; no clear D. Trimming shortened V by 1 base and J by 4 bases, and 4 bases separated the two germline ends. Germline-derived CDR1 and CDR2 are SEHNR and FQNEAQ (reference sequence). This CDR3 has 12 amino acids. The CDR3 coding sequence is TGTGCCAGCAGCTTAGACTTCTATGGCTACACCTTC. This encodes CASSLDFYGYTF.

This chain connects TRBV3-1 (or the pseudogene TRBV3-2) to TRBJ2-7; 9 bases line up with TRBD2. Losses at the gene ends were 1 base for V and 0 bases for J; bases not matched to a gene: 7. This CDR3 contains 17 residues. Germline V gene data show CDR1 as LGHDT and CDR2 as YNNKEL (reference sequence). For the CDR3, the DNA is TGTGCCAGCAGCCAAGCCCCTAGCGGGGTTTACTCCTACGAGCAGTACTTC. Translated, it gives CASSQAPSGVYSYEQYF.

The V and J genes are TRBV18 and TRBJ1-5; D unresolved. The CDR3 is 13 amino acids. Germline V gene data show CDR1 as KGHSH and CDR2 as LQKENI. Trimming removed 3 bases from V and 7 bases from J, with 10 bases in between. The CDR3 DNA sequence: TGTGCCAGCTCACCCTCGGACGGGCAGCCCCAGCATTTT. Protein: CASSPSDGQPQHF.

This rearrangement joins TRBV9 to TRBJ2-7, with TRBD1 matching 7 bases. CDR3 length equals 13 residues. Germline V gives CDR1 SGDLS, CDR2 YYNGEE. V dropped 4 bases and J dropped 3; count of bases not matched to a gene: 4. CDR3 in amino acids: CASSPRTGYEQYF. The CDR3 DNA reads TGTGCCAGCAGCCCAAGGACAGGCTACGAGCAGTACTTC.

The chain recombines TRBV14 with TRBJ1-1; TRBD1 is a possible D gene (6 bases). This CDR3 has 13 residues. The V end was cut by 9 bases, the J end by 4 bases, with 15 bases between. Germline CDR1 reads SGHDN; CDR2 reads FVKESK. CDR3 nucleotide sequence: TGTGCCAGTACCCAGGGGCGGACCACTGAAGCTTTCTTT. The encoded protein is CASTQGRTTEAFF.

The CDR3 here is CASSSPRGAGGSYTF. The CDR3 bases are TGTGCCAGCAGTTCTCCCAGGGGGGCAGGGGGAAGCTACACCTTC. V gene TRBV27 combines with J gene TRBJ1-2; TRBD1 matches 7 bases. From germline, CDR1 is MNHEY and CDR2 SMNVEV (reference sequence). The CDR3 totals 15 residues. Losses at the gene ends were 4 bases for V and 9 bases for J; bases not matched to a gene: 14.

This rearrangement joins TRBV3-1 (or the pseudogene TRBV3-2) to TRBJ2-5; TRBD2 might be the D (6 bases). V lost 3 bases to trimming and J lost 1 base, with 9 bases between them. From germline, CDR1 is LGHDT and CDR2 YNNKEL (reference sequence). This CDR3 is 14 amino acids long. The CDR3 spells CASSQVTSQETQYF. The CDR3 DNA follows: TGTGCCAGCAGCCAGGTGACTAGCCAAGAGACCCAGTACTTC.

The chain is built from TRBV3-1 (or the pseudogene TRBV3-2) and TRBJ2-5, with TRBD2 identical over 14 bases. This CDR3 comprises 21 residues. CDR1 and CDR2 (germline): LGHDT, YNNKEL (reference sequence). With V trimmed by 3 bases and J by 4 bases, 19 bases remained unmatched. The CDR3 DNA follows: TGTGCCAGCAGCCATTATACCGGGACTAGCGGGAGTAGGGAAATTTCAGAGACCCAGTACTTC. Its translation: CASSHYTGTSGSREISETQYF.

V is TRBV27 and J is TRBJ2-2; 7 bases are a match to TRBD1. V shed 10 bases, J shed 5 bases, and the junction held 10 bases outside the gene matches. CDR1 is MNHEY and CDR2 is SMNVEV in the germline V gene (reference sequence). This CDR3 has 14 amino acids. CDR3 amino acids: CATRRTGRTGELFF. Written as DNA, the CDR3 is TGTGCCACCAGACGGACAGGCAGAACCGGGGAGCTGTTTTTT.

The table lists this clone with a few counts. The chain employs TRBV6-2 or TRBV6-3 and TRBJ1-5, with D hard to call. The CDR3 is made up of 13 amino acids. V shed 5 bases and J shed 4 bases, with 9 bases lying between them. Germline V gene lookup returns CDR1 MNHEY and CDR2 SVGEGT. The CDR3: CASSDGRNQPQHF. The DNA for the CDR3 is TGTGCCAGCAGTGACGGGCGAAATCAGCCCCAGCATTTT.

The V call is TRBV6-5, the J call TRBJ1-3, with D uncertain. Between the trimmed V and J ends, which lost 6 bases and 0 bases, there was a span of 12 bases. From germline, CDR1 is MNHEY and CDR2 SVGAGI. The CDR3 consists of 15 residues. Written as DNA, the CDR3 is TGTGCCAGCAGACTCGACGGGAGCTCTGGAAACACCATATATTTT. It encodes CASRLDGSSGNTIYF.

The V and J genes are TRBV9 and TRBJ2-5, with D hard to call. Germline V gene data show CDR1 as SGDLS and CDR2 as YYNGEE. Trimming pared 3 bases from V and 2 bases from J, leaving 11 bases between. The CDR3 length is 14 residues. CDR3 amino acids: CASSAMGWQETQYF. The DNA of the CDR3 is TGTGCCAGCAGCGCGATGGGGTGGCAAGAGACCCAGTACTTC.

The chain joins TRBV11-2 to TRBJ1-2; weak D call: TRBD1 (6 bases). Germline-derived CDR1 and CDR2 are SGHAT and FQNNGV. Trimming removed 6 bases from V and 4 bases from J, with 15 bases in between. The CDR3 loop spans 14 amino acids. Here the CDR3 reads CASRNRDNLYGYTF. CDR3 nucleotides: TGTGCCAGCAGAAATCGGGACAACCTCTATGGCTACACCTTC.

This clone was recorded a few times. This chain links TRBV28 with TRBJ1-2, with D perhaps TRBD1 (6 bases). Germline CDR1 and CDR2: MDHEN and SYDVKM. Trimming shortened V by 7 bases and J by 6 bases, and 15 bases separated the two germline ends. This CDR3 contains 13 residues. The DNA for the CDR3 is TGTGCCAGCAACCCCGGGGGGCGACATGGCTACACCTTC. Amino acids: CASNPGGRHGYTF.

This chain joins TRBV18 and TRBJ2-5; TRBD1 aligns across 9 bases. V shed 4 bases, J shed 5 bases, and the junction held 11 bases outside the gene matches. Germline CDR1 and CDR2: KGHSH and LQKENI. The CDR3 contains 16 residues. CDR3 residues: CASSLQLQGAGETQYF. CDR3 DNA sequence: TGTGCCAGCTCACTACAACTACAGGGGGCAGGGGAGACCCAGTACTTC.

The V call is TRBV7-9, the J call TRBJ2-1; TRBD1 matches 8 bases. The CDR3 is 16 residues long. CDR1 and CDR2 from the germline V gene are SEHNR and FQNEAQ (reference sequence). With V trimmed by 5 bases and J by 4 bases, 10 bases remained unmatched. The DNA for the CDR3 is TGTGCCAGCAGCGTCCTCCTGGGACAGGCGTACAATGAGCAGTTCTTC. It codes for CASSVLLGQAYNEQFF.

J is TRBJ2-4 and V is TRBV6-1, with 10 positions matching TRBD2. Germline trimming cut 1 base from V and 1 base from J; bases unmatched to any gene: 13. The CDR3 has 20 amino acids. CDR1 is MNHNS and CDR2 is SASEGT in the germline V gene. CDR3 nucleotide sequence: TGTGCCAGCAGTGAAGTTAGAGGAGTTAGCGGGAGGCTGGCCAAAAACATTCAGTACTTC. Its protein is CASSEVRGVSGRLAKNIQYF.